The rows below give T cell receptor beta chains drawn from one sample of a study of T cell clones after liver transplantation. The data were produced by immunoSEQ multiplex PCR, yet TCRdb's version contains in-frame clones alone and is incomplete. The table records 55,000 to 75,000 clones, about two thirds of them present only once. The sequencing used CD4+ T cells from blood, collected at the roughly 16-month timepoint. The receptors were gathered from a human patient who received a liver transplant. T cells may partly derive from the graft donor. The CDR3 runs from the conserved cysteine through the conserved F or W. A D gene is named only where the DNA matches it firmly. The size entry is marked missing in some rows and otherwise reads once, few, many or a size class.

TRBD2	TRBV5-4	TRBJ2-2	NA	CASSFSGREGGGELFF	TGTGCCAGCAGCTTTTCAGGGAGGGAAGGTGGCGGGGAGCTGTTTTTT
NA	TRBV29-1	TRBJ2-5	NA	CSVDALSETQYF	TGCAGCGTTGACGCGCTGTCGGAGACCCAGTACTTC
TRBD2	TRBV5-6	TRBJ2-3	NA	CASSFGLAGSDTQYF	TGTGCCAGCAGCTTCGGACTAGCGGGGTCAGATACGCAGTATTTT
NA	TRBV28	TRBJ1-5	NA	CASSTDNSNQPQHF	TGTGCCAGCAGCACGGACAATAGCAATCAGCCCCAGCATTTT
NA	TRBV7-2	TRBJ2-1	few	CASSPPMRDVRNEQFF	TGTGCCAGCAGCCCGCCTATGCGGGACGTGAGGAATGAGCAGTTCTTC
NA	TRBV6-6	TRBJ1-4	NA	CASSRGSGEKLFF	TGTGCCAGCAGCAGGGGCAGTGGTGAAAAACTGTTTTTT
NA	TRBV25-1	TRBJ2-2	NA	CASSDPSGRGVPGELFF	TGTGCCAGCAGTGACCCCTCCGGTCGAGGGGTCCCCGGGGAGCTGTTTTTT
NA	TRBV27	TRBJ1-1	few	CASSPNSLAGEAFF	TGTGCCAGCAGCCCTAACAGTTTGGCTGGTGAAGCTTTCTTT
TRBD2	TRBV29-1	TRBJ2-7	NA	CSVTSTPLAGPSKQYF	TGCAGCGTCACATCAACCCCCCTAGCGGGGCCGAGTAAGCAGTACTTC
TRBD1	TRBV5-1	TRBJ2-3	few	CASSDGQGAFTDTQYF	TGCGCCAGCAGCGACGGACAGGGGGCTTTCACAGATACGCAGTATTTT
TRBD1	TRBV7-9	TRBJ2-3	few	CASSTQGAIDTQYF	TGTGCCAGCAGCACACAGGGGGCAATAGATACGCAGTATTTT
NA	TRBV6-4	TRBJ2-3	few	CASSETTTATDTQYF	TGTGCCAGCAGTGAAACGACGACAGCCACAGATACGCAGTATTTT
NA	TRBV21-1	TRBJ2-1	NA	CASSKGPSGDLNEQFF	TGTGCCAGCAGCAAAGGGCCTAGCGGGGACCTTAATGAGCAGTTCTTC
TRBD1	TRBV5-1	TRBJ2-7	NA	CASSPQGAYEQYF	TGCGCCAGCAGTCCCCAGGGGGCCTACGAGCAGTACTTC
TRBD2	TRBV5-1	TRBJ2-3	NA	CASSSGLAGGSTDTQYF	TGCGCCAGCAGCTCGGGACTAGCGGGGGGCTCCACAGATACGCAGTATTTT
TRBD1	TRBV6-5	TRBJ1-6	many	CASSYRTGSNSPLHF	TGTGCCAGCAGTTACCGGACAGGGTCGAATTCACCCCTCCACTTT
NA	TRBV4-1	TRBJ2-5	NA	CASSPGANQETQYF	TGCGCCAGCAGCCCGGGGGCTAACCAAGAGACCCAGTACTTC
TRBD1	TRBV28	TRBJ1-1	NA	CASSGHGTGTTEAFF	TGTGCCAGCAGTGGCCACGGGACAGGGACCACTGAAGCTTTCTTT
NA	TRBV30	TRBJ2-3	NA	CAWTPGDTQYF	TGTGCCTGGACCCCTGGGGATACGCAGTATTTT
NA	TRBV18	TRBJ2-3	NA	CASSPPRAGRGADTQYF	TGTGCCAGCTCACCTCCCCGGGCGGGGCGCGGGGCAGATACGCAGTATTTT
TRBD2	TRBV7-6	TRBJ2-1	NA	CASSLQPSGRASPREQFF	TGTGCCAGCAGCTTACAGCCTAGCGGGAGGGCCAGCCCACGTGAGCAGTTCTTC
NA	TRBV30	TRBJ1-5	few	CAWSEGWGSNQPQHF	TGTGCCTGGAGTGAGGGGTGGGGTAGCAATCAGCCCCAGCATTTT
NA	TRBV7-9	TRBJ2-5	few	CASSLLGLNF	TGTGCCAGCAGCTTACTTGGGCTGAACTTC
NA	TRBV2	TRBJ1-4	NA	CASSEDSEKLFF	TGTGCCAGCAGTGAAGATAGCGAAAAACTGTTTTTT
TRBD1	TRBV5-1	TRBJ2-5	once	CASSWGSGGFQETQYF	TGCGCCAGCAGCTGGGGTTCAGGGGGCTTTCAAGAGACCCAGTACTTC
TRBD1	TRBV2	TRBJ2-1	NA	CASSEQGQGRKFF	TGTGCCAGCAGTGAACAGGGACAGGGAAGGAAGTTCTTC
NA	TRBV29-1	TRBJ2-1	NA	CSVAGTGHEQFF	TGCAGCGTTGCCGGGACCGGTCATGAGCAGTTCTTC
NA	TRBV5-8	TRBJ1-5	NA	CASSLEADPSQPQHF	TGTGCCAGCAGCTTGGAGGCAGACCCGTCCCAGCCCCAGCATTTT
TRBD2	TRBV6-6	TRBJ2-1	NA	CASRDQSGTSGIEQFF	TGTGCCAGCAGGGACCAGTCCGGGACTAGCGGGATAGAGCAGTTCTTC
NA	TRBV5-1	TRBJ2-2	NA	CASSLYGGTGTGELFF	TGCGCCAGCAGCTTGTATGGGGGCACGGGCACCGGGGAGCTGTTTTTT
TRBD1	TRBV5-6	TRBJ1-2	NA	CASSLGRGQSYGYTF	TGTGCCAGCAGCTTGGGAAGGGGACAGAGCTATGGCTACACCTTC
NA	TRBV11-2	TRBJ2-3	NA	CASSSSELTQYF	TGTGCCAGCAGCTCCTCCGAGCTGACGCAGTATTTT
NA	TRBV13	TRBJ2-3	NA	CASSLSGPDTQYF	TGTGCCAGCAGCTTATCCGGCCCAGATACGCAGTATTTT
NA	TRBV6-5	TRBJ2-1	once	CASSKRGLQNNEQFF	TGTGCCAGCAGTAAAAGGGGACTCCAAAACAATGAGCAGTTCTTC
NA	TRBV5-4	TRBJ2-3	NA	CASSQWRAGSDTQYF	TGTGCCAGCAGCCAGTGGAGGGCGGGGAGCGATACGCAGTATTTT
TRBD1	TRBV7-9	TRBJ2-4	NA	CASSSMTGYIQYF	TGTGCCAGCAGCTCCATGACAGGGTACATTCAGTACTTC
NA	TRBV25-1	TRBJ1-1	NA	CASSARRTGSTEAFF	TGTGCCAGCAGTGCCCGAAGAACGGGGTCCACTGAAGCTTTCTTT
NA	TRBV5-4	TRBJ1-2	NA	CASSQEGREYGYTF	TGTGCCAGCAGTCAGGAGGGCAGGGAGTATGGCTACACCTTC
TRBD2	TRBV5-8	TRBJ2-3	NA	CASSLGLAGDFYTDTQYF	TGTGCCAGCAGCCTCGGACTAGCGGGGGACTTTTACACAGATACGCAGTATTTT
NA	TRBV6-6	TRBJ2-5	NA	CASSYSGGYQETQYF	TGTGCCAGCAGTTACTCGGGCGGATACCAAGAGACCCAGTACTTC
NA	TRBV30	TRBJ1-1	once	CAWGGSAWASEAFF	TGTGCCTGGGGGGGCTCGGCTTGGGCTTCTGAAGCTTTCTTT
TRBD1	TRBV6-5	TRBJ1-1	once	CASSYQGQANTEAFF	TGTGCCAGCAGTTACCAGGGACAGGCAAACACTGAAGCTTTCTTT
NA	TRBV7-9	TRBJ2-2	NA	CASSFVRGTNTGELFF	TGTGCCAGCAGCTTCGTAAGAGGAACAAACACCGGGGAGCTGTTTTTT
NA	TRBV10-3	TRBJ1-3	NA	CAISESTDFGTIYF	TGTGCCATCAGTGAGTCGACAGACTTCGGCACCATATATTTT
TRBD1	TRBV2	TRBJ2-3	NA	CASIPGQVTDTQYF	TGTGCCAGCATCCCGGGACAGGTCACAGATACGCAGTATTTT
NA	TRBV15	TRBJ1-1	NA	CATSRDLGAEAFF	TGTGCCACCAGCAGAGATCTCGGGGCTGAAGCTTTCTTT
NA	TRBV10-3	TRBJ2-1	few	CAIAKGGRDNEQFF	TGTGCCATCGCGAAGGGGGGAAGGGACAATGAGCAGTTCTTC
NA	TRBV7-9	TRBJ1-2	NA	CASRPGTDYGYTF	TGTGCCAGCAGGCCGGGGACGGACTATGGCTACACCTTC
NA	TRBV5-1	TRBJ1-4	NA	CASSLDVATNEKLFF	TGCGCCAGCAGCTTGGATGTCGCAACTAATGAAAAACTGTTTTTT
TRBD2	TRBV10-3	TRBJ2-5	NA	CASSGSGGQETQYF	TGTGCCAGTAGCGGGAGCGGCGGGCAAGAGACCCAGTACTTC